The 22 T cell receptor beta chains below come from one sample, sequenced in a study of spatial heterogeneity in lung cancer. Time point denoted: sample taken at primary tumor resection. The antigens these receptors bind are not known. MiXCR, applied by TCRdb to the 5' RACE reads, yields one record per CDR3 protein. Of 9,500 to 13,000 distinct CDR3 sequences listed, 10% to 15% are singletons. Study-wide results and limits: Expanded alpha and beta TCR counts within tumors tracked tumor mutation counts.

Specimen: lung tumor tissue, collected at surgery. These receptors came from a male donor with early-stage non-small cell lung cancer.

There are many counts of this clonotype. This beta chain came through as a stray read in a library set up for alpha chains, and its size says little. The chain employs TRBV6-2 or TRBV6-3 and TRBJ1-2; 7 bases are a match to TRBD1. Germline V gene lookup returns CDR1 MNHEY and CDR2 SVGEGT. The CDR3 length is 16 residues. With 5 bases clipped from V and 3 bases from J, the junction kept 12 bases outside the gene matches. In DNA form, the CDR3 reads TGTGCCAGCAGTCCGGACCAGACAGGGTATGACTATGGCTACACCTTC. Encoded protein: CASSPDQTGYDYGYTF.

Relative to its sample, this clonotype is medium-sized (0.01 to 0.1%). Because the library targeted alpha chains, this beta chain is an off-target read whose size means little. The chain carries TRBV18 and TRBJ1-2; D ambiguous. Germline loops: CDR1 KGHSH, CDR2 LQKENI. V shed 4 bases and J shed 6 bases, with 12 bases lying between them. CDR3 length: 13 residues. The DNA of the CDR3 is TGTGCCAGCTCACGAAACAGCCTGAATGGCTACACCTTC. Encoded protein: CASSRNSLNGYTF.

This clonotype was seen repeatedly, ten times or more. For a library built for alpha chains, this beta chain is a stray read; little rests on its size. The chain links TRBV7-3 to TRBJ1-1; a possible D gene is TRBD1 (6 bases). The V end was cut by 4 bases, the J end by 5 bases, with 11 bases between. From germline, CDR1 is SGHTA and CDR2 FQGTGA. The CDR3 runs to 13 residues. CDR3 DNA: TGTGCCAGCAGCTCACAGGGTGGGACTGAAGCTTTCTTT. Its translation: CASSSQGGTEAFF.

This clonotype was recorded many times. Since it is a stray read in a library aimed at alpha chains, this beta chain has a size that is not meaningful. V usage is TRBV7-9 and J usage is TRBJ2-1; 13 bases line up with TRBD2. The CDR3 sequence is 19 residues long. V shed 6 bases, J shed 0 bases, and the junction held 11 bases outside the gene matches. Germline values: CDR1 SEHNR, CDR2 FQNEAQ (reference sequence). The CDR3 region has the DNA TGTGCCAGCAGAGGACATGGACTAGCGGGAGCCACCTCCTACAATGAGCAGTTCTTC. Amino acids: CASRGHGLAGATSYNEQFF.

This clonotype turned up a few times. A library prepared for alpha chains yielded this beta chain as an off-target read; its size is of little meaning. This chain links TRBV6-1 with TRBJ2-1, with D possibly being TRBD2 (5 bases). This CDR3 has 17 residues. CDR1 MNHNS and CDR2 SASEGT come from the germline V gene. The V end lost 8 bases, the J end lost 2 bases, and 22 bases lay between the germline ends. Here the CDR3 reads CASDDPLDSLTYNEQFF. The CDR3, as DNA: TGTGCCAGCGATGACCCCCTGGACTCCCTTACCTACAATGAGCAGTTCTTC.

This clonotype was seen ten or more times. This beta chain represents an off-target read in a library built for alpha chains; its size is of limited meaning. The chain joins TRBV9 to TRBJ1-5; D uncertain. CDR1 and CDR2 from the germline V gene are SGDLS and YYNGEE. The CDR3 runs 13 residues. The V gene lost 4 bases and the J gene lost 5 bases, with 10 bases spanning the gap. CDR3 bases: TGTGCCAGCAGCTCCGCGATCGATCAGCCCCAGCATTTT. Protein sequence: CASSSAIDQPQHF. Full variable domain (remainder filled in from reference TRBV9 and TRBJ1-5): DSGVTQTPKHLITATGQRVTLRCSPRSGDLSVYWYQQSLDQGLQFLIQYYNGEERAKGNILERFSAQQFPDLHSELNLSSLELGDSALYFCASSSAIDQPQHFGDGTRLSIL.

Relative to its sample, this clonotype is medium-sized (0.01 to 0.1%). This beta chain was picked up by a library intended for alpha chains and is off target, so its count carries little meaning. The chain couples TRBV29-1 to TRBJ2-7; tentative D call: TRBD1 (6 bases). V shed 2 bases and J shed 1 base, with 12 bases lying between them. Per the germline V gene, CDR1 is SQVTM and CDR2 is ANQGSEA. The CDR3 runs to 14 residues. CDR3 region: CSVESRGGSYEQYF. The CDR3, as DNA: TGCAGCGTTGAATCCAGGGGCGGGTCCTACGAGCAGTACTTC.

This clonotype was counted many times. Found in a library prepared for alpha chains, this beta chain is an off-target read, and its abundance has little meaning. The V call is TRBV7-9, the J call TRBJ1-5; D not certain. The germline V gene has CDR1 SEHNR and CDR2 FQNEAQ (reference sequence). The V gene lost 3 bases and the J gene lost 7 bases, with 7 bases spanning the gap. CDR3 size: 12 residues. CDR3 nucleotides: TGTGCCAGCAGCTTTCCGGGACAGCCCCAGCATTTT. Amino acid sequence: CASSFPGQPQHF.

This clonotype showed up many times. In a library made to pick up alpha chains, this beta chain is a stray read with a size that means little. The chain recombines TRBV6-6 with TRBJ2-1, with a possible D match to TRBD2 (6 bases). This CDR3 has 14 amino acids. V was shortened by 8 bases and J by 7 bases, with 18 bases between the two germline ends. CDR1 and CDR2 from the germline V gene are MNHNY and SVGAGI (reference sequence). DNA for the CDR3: TGTGCCAGCGACTGGCGGGGCTTGGCAAATGAGCAGTTCTTC. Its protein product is CASDWRGLANEQFF.

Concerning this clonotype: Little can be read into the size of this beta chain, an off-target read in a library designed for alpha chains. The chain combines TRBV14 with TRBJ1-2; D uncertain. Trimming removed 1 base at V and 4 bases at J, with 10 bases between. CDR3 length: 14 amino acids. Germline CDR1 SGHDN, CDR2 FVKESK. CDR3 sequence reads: CASSQARVPYGYTF. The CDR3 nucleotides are TGTGCCAGCAGCCAAGCAAGGGTTCCCTATGGCTACACCTTC.

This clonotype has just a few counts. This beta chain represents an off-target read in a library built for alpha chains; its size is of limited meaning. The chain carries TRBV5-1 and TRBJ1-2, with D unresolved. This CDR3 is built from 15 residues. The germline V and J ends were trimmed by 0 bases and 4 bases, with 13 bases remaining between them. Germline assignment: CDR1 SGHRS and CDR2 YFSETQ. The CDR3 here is CASSLEGAGVYGYTF. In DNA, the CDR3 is TGCGCCAGCAGCTTGGAAGGAGCTGGAGTCTATGGCTACACCTTC.

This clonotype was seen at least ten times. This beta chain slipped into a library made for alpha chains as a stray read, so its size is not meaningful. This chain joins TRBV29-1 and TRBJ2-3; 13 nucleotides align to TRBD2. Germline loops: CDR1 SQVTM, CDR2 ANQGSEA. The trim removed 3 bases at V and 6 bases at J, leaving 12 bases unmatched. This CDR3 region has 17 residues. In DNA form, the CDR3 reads TGCAGCGTTGAGAGGACTAGCGGGAGTCGTTCGGGGGATACGCAGTATTTT. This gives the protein CSVERTSGSRSGDTQYF.

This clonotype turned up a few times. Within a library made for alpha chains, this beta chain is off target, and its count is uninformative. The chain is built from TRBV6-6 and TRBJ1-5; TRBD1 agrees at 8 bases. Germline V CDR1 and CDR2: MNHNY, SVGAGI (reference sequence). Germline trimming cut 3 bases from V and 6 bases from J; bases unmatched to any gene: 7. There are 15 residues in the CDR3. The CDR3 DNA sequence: TGTGCCAGCAGTTATGATCAGGGGGCAGGTCAGCCCCAGCATTTT. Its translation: CASSYDQGAGQPQHF.

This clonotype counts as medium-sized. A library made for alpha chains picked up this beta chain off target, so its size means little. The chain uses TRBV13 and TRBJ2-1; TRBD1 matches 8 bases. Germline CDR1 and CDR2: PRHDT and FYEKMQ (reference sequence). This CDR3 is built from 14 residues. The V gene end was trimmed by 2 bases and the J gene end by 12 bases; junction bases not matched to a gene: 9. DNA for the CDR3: TGTGCCAGCAGCTTACCCCGCAGGGGGCCAGTGCAGTTCTTC. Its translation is CASSLPRRGPVQFF.

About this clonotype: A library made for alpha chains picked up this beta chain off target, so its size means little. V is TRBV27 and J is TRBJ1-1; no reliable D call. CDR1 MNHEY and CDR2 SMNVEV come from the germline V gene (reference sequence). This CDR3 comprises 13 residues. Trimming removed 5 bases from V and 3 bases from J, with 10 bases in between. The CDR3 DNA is TGTGCCAGCAGTCGGACCTACCACACTGAAGCTTTCTTT. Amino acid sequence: CASSRTYHTEAFF.

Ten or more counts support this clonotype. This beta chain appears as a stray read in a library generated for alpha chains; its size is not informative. The CDR3 coding sequence is TGTGCCAGTAGTATAGGAAACCTGGGAACCGGGGAGCTGTTTTTT. As protein: CASSIGNLGTGELFF. The V and J genes are TRBV19 and TRBJ2-2; D remains ambiguous. The CDR3 length is 15 residues. The V gene lost 1 base and the J gene lost 5 bases, with 11 bases spanning the gap. Germline V gene data show CDR1 as LNHDA and CDR2 as SQIVND (reference sequence).

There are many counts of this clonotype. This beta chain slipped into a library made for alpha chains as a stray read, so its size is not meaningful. The CDR3 DNA reads TGCAGCGTTGGATTAACAGAAGAGACCCAGTACTTC. Translation gives CSVGLTEETQYF. The genes are TRBV29-1 and TRBJ2-5; D unresolved. CDR1 SQVTM and CDR2 ANQGSEA come from the germline V gene. CDR3 length: 12 residues. V was shortened by 4 bases and J by 3 bases, with 9 bases between the two germline ends.

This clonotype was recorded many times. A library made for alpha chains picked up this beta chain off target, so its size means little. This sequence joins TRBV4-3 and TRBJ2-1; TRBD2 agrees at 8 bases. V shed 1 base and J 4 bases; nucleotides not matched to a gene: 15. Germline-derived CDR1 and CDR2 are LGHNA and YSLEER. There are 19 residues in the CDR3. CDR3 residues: CASSQVAAYRREVYNEQFF. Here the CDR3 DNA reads TGCGCCAGCAGCCAAGTCGCGGCCTATAGGCGGGAGGTATACAATGAGCAGTTCTTC.

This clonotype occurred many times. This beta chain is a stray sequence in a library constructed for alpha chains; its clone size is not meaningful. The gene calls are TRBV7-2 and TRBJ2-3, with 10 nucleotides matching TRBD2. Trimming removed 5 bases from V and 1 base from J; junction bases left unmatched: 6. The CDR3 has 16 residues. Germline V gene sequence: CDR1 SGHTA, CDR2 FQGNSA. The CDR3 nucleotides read TGTGCCAGCAGCCAACAACTAGCGGGGCGCACAGATACGCAGTATTTT. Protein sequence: CASSQQLAGRTDTQYF.

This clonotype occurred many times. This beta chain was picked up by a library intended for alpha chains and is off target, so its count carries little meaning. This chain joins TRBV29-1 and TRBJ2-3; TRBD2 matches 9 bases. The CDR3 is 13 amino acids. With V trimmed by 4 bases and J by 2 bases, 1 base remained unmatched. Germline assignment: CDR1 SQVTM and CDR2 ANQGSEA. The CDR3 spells CSVVAGVTDTQYF. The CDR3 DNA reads TGCAGCGTTGTAGCGGGAGTCACAGATACGCAGTATTTT.

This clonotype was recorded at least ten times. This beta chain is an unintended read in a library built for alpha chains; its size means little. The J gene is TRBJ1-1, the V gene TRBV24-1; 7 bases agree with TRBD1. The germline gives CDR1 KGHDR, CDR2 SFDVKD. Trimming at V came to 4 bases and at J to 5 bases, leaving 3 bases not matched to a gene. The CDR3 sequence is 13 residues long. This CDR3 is CATSDPTGTEAFF. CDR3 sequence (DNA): TGTGCCACCAGTGACCCGACAGGGACTGAAGCTTTCTTT.

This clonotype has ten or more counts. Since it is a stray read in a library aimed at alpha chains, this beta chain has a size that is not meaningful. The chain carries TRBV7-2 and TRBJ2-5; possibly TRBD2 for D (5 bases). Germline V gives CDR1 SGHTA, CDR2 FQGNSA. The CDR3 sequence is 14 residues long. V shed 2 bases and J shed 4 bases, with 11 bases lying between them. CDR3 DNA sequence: TGTGCCAGCAGCTTAAGTGGGAGCAGAGAGACCCAGTACTTC. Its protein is CASSLSGSRETQYF. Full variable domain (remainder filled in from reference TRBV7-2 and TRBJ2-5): GAGVSQSPSNKVTEKGKDVELRCDPISGHTALYWYRQSLGQGLEFLIYFQGNSAPDKSGLPSDRFSAERTGGSVSTLTIQRTQQEDSAVYLCASSLSGSRETQYFGPGTRLLVL.